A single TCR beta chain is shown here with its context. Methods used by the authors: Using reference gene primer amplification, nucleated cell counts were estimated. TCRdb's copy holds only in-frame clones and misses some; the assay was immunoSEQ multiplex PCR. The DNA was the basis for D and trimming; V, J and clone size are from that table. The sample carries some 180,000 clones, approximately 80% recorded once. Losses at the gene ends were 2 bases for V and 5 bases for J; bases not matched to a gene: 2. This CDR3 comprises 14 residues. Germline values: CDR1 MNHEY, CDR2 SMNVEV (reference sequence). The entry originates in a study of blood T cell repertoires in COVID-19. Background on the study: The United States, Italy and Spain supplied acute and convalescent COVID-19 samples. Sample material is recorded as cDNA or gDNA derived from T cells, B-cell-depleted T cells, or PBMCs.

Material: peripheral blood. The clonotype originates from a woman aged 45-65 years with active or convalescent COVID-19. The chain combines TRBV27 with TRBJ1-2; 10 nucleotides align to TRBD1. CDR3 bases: TGTGCCAGCAGTTTACGACAGGGGGCATATGGCTACACCTTC. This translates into CASSLRQGAYGYTF.